This entry is about one T cell receptor beta chain. The V gene end was trimmed by 6 bases and the J gene end by 4 bases; junction bases not matched to a gene: 5. Germline-derived CDR1 and CDR2 are SQVTM and ANQGSEA. The CDR3 consists of 13 residues. This record comes from a study of cytomegalovirus exposure and HLA in healthy donors. This PCR relied on a set of 60 Vbeta primers and 13 Jbeta primers. Measured with immunoSEQ multiplex PCR; TCRdb has only the in-frame clones, and not every one. The table includes some 130,000 clones, around 71% detected once. The sample taken for sequencing was PBMCs. This sequence originates from a woman aged 60 to 75 in good health and CMV-seropositive. V is TRBV29-1 and J is TRBJ1-2, with 10 bases fitting TRBD1. The CDR3 DNA follows: TGCAGCGTATTGGGACAGGGGACCTATGGCTACACCTTC. It translates to CSVLGQGTYGYTF.